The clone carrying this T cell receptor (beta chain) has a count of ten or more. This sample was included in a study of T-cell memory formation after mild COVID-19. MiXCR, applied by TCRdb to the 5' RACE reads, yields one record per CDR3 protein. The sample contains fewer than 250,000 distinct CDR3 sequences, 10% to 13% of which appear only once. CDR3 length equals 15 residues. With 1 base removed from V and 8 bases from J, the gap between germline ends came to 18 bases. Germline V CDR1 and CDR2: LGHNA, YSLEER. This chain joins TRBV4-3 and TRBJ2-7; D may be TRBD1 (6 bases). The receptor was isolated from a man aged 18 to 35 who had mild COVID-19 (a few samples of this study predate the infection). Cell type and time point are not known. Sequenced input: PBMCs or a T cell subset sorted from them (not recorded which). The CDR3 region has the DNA TGCGCCAGCAGCCAAGCTCCGCAAACAGGGTCCCAGCAGTACTTC. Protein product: CASSQAPQTGSQQYF.